A selection of T cell receptor beta chains follows, all from one sample in a study of blood T cell repertoires in COVID-19. This table comes from immunoSEQ multiplex PCR, and its TCRdb copy is limited to in-frame clones, with some not included. The sample shows some 130,000 clones, about 76% of them seen only once. Sequencing input: peripheral blood. The receptor source for this set is a man older than 75 with acute or convalescent COVID-19. The CDR3 runs from the conserved cysteine through the conserved F or W. D genes are given only for firm matches. Where a row states a size, it is once, few, many or the class of an expanded clone; other rows omit it.

cdr3_nt	cdr3_aa	clone_size	v_call	j_call	d_call	cdr3_length
TGTGCCAGTAGTGTTCAGGGTACAACTAACTATGGCTACACCTTC	CASSVQGTTNYGYTF	NA	TRBV19	TRBJ1-2	NA	15
TGCGCCAGCACCGGGCCCGGGATCGAGACCCAGTACTTC	CASTGPGIETQYF	NA	TRBV5-1	TRBJ2-5	NA	13
TGTGCCAGCAGCTTAATGGGCCCACTAGCGGGAGTCAACAATGAGCAGTTCTTC	CASSLMGPLAGVNNEQFF	NA	TRBV7-2	TRBJ2-1	TRBD2	18
TGCAGCGTTGATGGGACAGGGGATTACAATGAGCAGTTCTTC	CSVDGTGDYNEQFF	NA	TRBV29-1	TRBJ2-1	TRBD1	14
TGTGCCAGCAGTTCACTCCGGGGTACGCAGTATTTT	CASSSLRGTQYF	NA	TRBV12-3/TRBV12-4	TRBJ2-3	NA	12
TGCGCCAGCAGGTTATGGACTAGCGGGGGATTCCAAGAGACCCAGTACTTC	CASRLWTSGGFQETQYF	NA	TRBV5-1	TRBJ2-5	TRBD2	17
TGTGCCAGCAGCTTGGACGGGTTCTATAATTCACCCCTCCACTTT	CASSLDGFYNSPLHF	NA	TRBV5-4	TRBJ1-6	NA	15
TGTGCCAGCAGCTCGGGACAGGGATCTGAAGCTTTCTTT	CASSSGQGSEAFF	few	TRBV7-9	TRBJ1-1	TRBD1	13
TGTGCCACCCGTGACCTCCAGGGTTTCTACGAGCAGTACTTC	CATRDLQGFYEQYF	NA	TRBV15	TRBJ2-7	NA	14
TGTGCCAGCAGTGAAGAACAGACTTCACCCCTCCACTTT	CASSEEQTSPLHF	NA	TRBV6-1	TRBJ1-6	NA	13
TGTGCCAGTCGACAGAAGGATATCACTGAAGCTTTCTTT	CASRQKDITEAFF	once	TRBV19	TRBJ1-1	NA	13
TGTGCCAGTAGTATGCGAGAAGTTTCCTATAATTCACCCCTCCACTTT	CASSMREVSYNSPLHF	many	TRBV19	TRBJ1-6	NA	16
TGTGCCAGCAGTGGTTTGGAGTCACCCCTCCACTTT	CASSGLESPLHF	few	TRBV6-2/TRBV6-3	TRBJ1-6	NA	12
TGTGCCAGCAGCTTGGAGGGGGAGCCTGGCTACACCTTC	CASSLEGEPGYTF	NA	TRBV5-5	TRBJ1-2	NA	13
TGTGCCAGCAGCCCCCGCCAAACTAGCGGGGGGGCCGGGGATACGCAGTATTTT	CASSPRQTSGGAGDTQYF	NA	TRBV7-3	TRBJ2-3	TRBD2	18
TGCGCCAGCAGCCGAGGGGGACTAGCGGGAGATACGCAGTATTTT	CASSRGGLAGDTQYF	NA	TRBV4-3	TRBJ2-3	TRBD2	15
TGTGCCAGCTCACCACCGTCCGTACAAGAGACCCAGTACTTC	CASSPPSVQETQYF	NA	TRBV18	TRBJ2-5	NA	14
TGTGCCAGCAGCTCAGGACAGGTCGCAGATACGCAGTATTTT	CASSSGQVADTQYF	NA	TRBV7-3	TRBJ2-3	TRBD1	14
TGCGCCAGCAGCTTGCTTAGGACTAGCGGGGGCGGGGATGAGCAGTTCTTC	CASSLLRTSGGGDEQFF	NA	TRBV5-1	TRBJ2-1	TRBD2	17
TGTGCCAGTTCGGACAGATCTATGAACACTGAAGCTTTCTTT	CASSDRSMNTEAFF	NA	TRBV6-5	TRBJ1-1	NA	14
TGTGCCAGCAGTTACGGGGGGGGGCGGAGTGGCTACACCTTC	CASSYGGGRSGYTF	NA	TRBV6-6	TRBJ1-2	NA	14
TGTGCCAGCAGAGGTCGACAGGCCAACTATGGCTACACCTTC	CASRGRQANYGYTF	NA	TRBV6-5	TRBJ1-2	NA	14
TGTGCCAGCAGCCCTCGGGACTCCACTAGCACAGATACGCAGTATTTT	CASSPRDSTSTDTQYF	NA	TRBV9	TRBJ2-3	NA	16
TGTGCCAGCAGCTATCGGACAGGGGTAGGGTCCTACAATGAGCAGTTCTTC	CASSYRTGVGSYNEQFF	NA	TRBV7-3	TRBJ2-1	TRBD1	17
TGCGCCAGCAGCTCACGCGGGGGGTTCCCCTCTGGGGCCAACGTCCTGACTTTC	CASSSRGGFPSGANVLTF	NA	TRBV5-1	TRBJ2-6	TRBD2	18
TGTGCCAGCAGCACCGCTGGACAGGGTGGCGAGACCCAGTACTTC	CASSTAGQGGETQYF	NA	TRBV7-3	TRBJ2-5	TRBD1	15
TGTGCCAGCAGCTTAGGGAGGTCAACTAATGAAAAACTGTTTTTT	CASSLGRSTNEKLFF	NA	TRBV7-9	TRBJ1-4	NA	15
TGTGCCAGCAGCCTCCGGACAGGGAGCTATGAAAAACTGTTTTTT	CASSLRTGSYEKLFF	NA	TRBV3-1/TRBV3-2	TRBJ1-4	TRBD1	15
TGTGCCAGCAGTTTAATAAGGGGATCGCAGGGAAACTCTGGGGCCAACGTCCTGACTTTC	CASSLIRGSQGNSGANVLTF	NA	TRBV27	TRBJ2-6	NA	20
TGTGCCAGCAGCTTGGAGACAGGGTCTGAAAAACTGTTTTTT	CASSLETGSEKLFF	NA	TRBV5-6	TRBJ1-4	TRBD1	14
TGTGCCAGCACCCGTTCGGGCTATGGCTACACCTTC	CASTRSGYGYTF	NA	TRBV5-5	TRBJ1-2	NA	12
TGTGCCAGCATGGCATCGGGGGAAGGAGATACGCAGTATTTT	CASMASGEGDTQYF	many	TRBV6-5	TRBJ2-3	NA	14
TGTGCCTGGAGCACCGCGCAGGGCAATCAGCCCCAGCATTTT	CAWSTAQGNQPQHF	NA	TRBV30	TRBJ1-5	NA	14
TGTGCCAGTAGTCCCTGGGGAGGGGGGTACAATGAGCAGTTCTTC	CASSPWGGGYNEQFF	NA	TRBV19	TRBJ2-1	NA	15
TGCGCCAGCACCCCGGACAGTTTCTATGGCTACACCTTC	CASTPDSFYGYTF	few	TRBV10-2	TRBJ1-2	NA	13
TGTGCCAGCAGTAACGACAGGGAACAGCCCCAGCATTTT	CASSNDREQPQHF	once	TRBV12-3/TRBV12-4	TRBJ1-5	TRBD1	13
TGTGCCAGCAGCCGTGACAGGGGTGAGCAGTTCTTC	CASSRDRGEQFF	NA	TRBV7-3	TRBJ2-1	TRBD1	12
TGTGCCAGCTCACCATCCCGGGAGAACACTGAAGCTTTCTTT	CASSPSRENTEAFF	once	TRBV18	TRBJ1-1	NA	14
TGTGCCAGCAGCTCGATTGCAGGGGGCTATGGCTACACCTTC	CASSSIAGGYGYTF	NA	TRBV5-6	TRBJ1-2	TRBD1	14
TGTGCCACCAGCAGAAATCCGGTTGGAGGAGGGAACTATGGCTACACCTTC	CATSRNPVGGGNYGYTF	once	TRBV15	TRBJ1-2	NA	17
TGTGCCAGCAGCCAGGAGGCGAGGGGGTCCCAGCATTTT	CASSQEARGSQHF	NA	TRBV3-1/TRBV3-2	TRBJ1-5	NA	13
TGTGCCACCAGTGACGCGGGGGGCCCCACAGATACGCAGTATTTT	CATSDAGGPTDTQYF	NA	TRBV24-1	TRBJ2-3	TRBD2	15
TGCAGCGTTGAAATGGGCAGTCACACTGAAGCTTTCTTT	CSVEMGSHTEAFF	NA	TRBV29-1	TRBJ1-1	NA	13
TGTGCCAGCAGCCCACTTGGGGGACAGGGGAACACTGAAGCTTTCTTT	CASSPLGGQGNTEAFF	once	TRBV14	TRBJ1-1	TRBD1	16
TGTGCCAGCTCACCACCGGAGGGGACGGGTGGAAAGCAGTTCTTC	CASSPPEGTGGKQFF	NA	TRBV18	TRBJ2-1	NA	15